This T cell receptor beta chain was found in a study of OX40 agonist ivuxolimab in advanced cancers. Some background on the complete study: Ivuxolimab was an agonistic, fully human IgG2 monoclonal antibody directed against OX40 (CD134), a costimulatory receptor. Intravenous ivuxolimab was administered to patients every 2 weeks at six dose levels: 0.01, 0.1, 0.3, 1.5, 3 and 10 mg/kg. Of the 50 or so patients in dose escalation, about 20 had hepatocellular carcinoma, about 15 had melanoma, 9 had renal cell carcinoma and 9 had head and neck cancer. In the dose-escalation cohort, approximately 82% of patients were male, and the mean age was around 60 years, with a range of roughly 20 to 80. Prior anti-PD-1, anti-PD-L1 or anti-CTLA-4 therapy was permitted, and checkpoint inhibitors had been received by less than 45% of dose-escalation patients. Partial responses were achieved by three dose-escalation patients, of whom one had hepatocellular carcinoma and two had cutaneous melanoma. Peripheral TCRbeta sequencing aimed to test whether ivuxolimab altered TCR sequence diversity and caused clonal T-cell expansion. The paper covers the monotherapy dose-escalation part of the phase I ivuxolimab trial, which included N of about 51 patients. What the authors observed across the whole study: Partial responders in the 0.1-3.0 mg/kg groups had among the lowest normalized peripheral clonal expansion, especially among CD8+ T cells. At doses from 0.1 to 3.0 mg/kg, clonal expansion was seen in both CD4+ and CD8+ blood T cells between baseline and week 6. Low levels of normalized T-cell clonal expansion were also seen in some patients who did not respond. The antigen specificity of the peripheral T cells that underwent clonal expansion was not determined. After ivuxolimab, expanded clones were on average more numerous among CD8+ T cells than among CD4+ T cells.

Comment on this clone: The target of this receptor is not known. No base quality information exists; no much larger clone differs at one position.

The trial excluded patients who had a history of autoimmune disease or who were on systemic immunosuppression. Peripheral blood for TCR sequencing was drawn from every dose cohort at baseline, at cycle 4 day 1 and at cycle 7 day 1. The samples were taken from a phase I, first-in-human, multicenter, open-label dose-escalation trial of ivuxolimab. The trial enrolled adults with locally advanced or metastatic head and neck squamous cell, hepatocellular, melanoma or renal cell carcinoma. Before TCR sequencing, CD4+ T cells and CD8+ T cells from peripheral blood were sorted into separate populations. For sequencing of the TCRbeta CDR3 region, genomic DNA was extracted from the sorted cells. TCRbeta CDR3 regions were sequenced using the immunoSEQ Assay. TCRdb provides this immuneACCESS table in a form limited to in-frame rearrangements. Some clones are lacking; in checked studies, under half of them reflect an unresolved V gene, and why the rest are absent is not known. The sample table holds about 32,000 clones, of which around nine tenths were seen once. In total, the top ten clones hold roughly 30% of the sample.

Spanning cysteine to phenylalanine, the CDR3 consists of 14 amino acids. The kept DNA is CDR3 alone, 42 bases in frame from the first base. Trimming accounts for 4 bases at V and 7 bases at J, while the number of junction bases matched to no gene is 6. From a lookup of the germline V gene, CDR1 and CDR2 are SNHLY and FYNNEI. Sequencing used CD4+ or CD8+ T cells sorted from blood, obtained in a trial of the OX40 agonist ivuxolimab. The chain links TRBV2 with TRBJ2-4; 8 bases in between match TRBD2. The TCR comes from an adult with an advanced solid tumor such as melanoma, head and neck, liver or kidney cancer. The CDR3 region has the sequence CASSAQRERNIQYF. The DNA reads as follows: TGTGCCAGCAGTGCTCAGCGGGAGAGGAACATTCAGTACTTC.